This entry lists 6 T cell receptor beta chains sequenced from one sample in a study of cytomegalovirus exposure and HLA in healthy donors. Some clones are missing from TCRdb's copy, which holds only in-frame ones; the method was immunoSEQ multiplex PCR. The sample holds about 130,000 clones, approximately 89% seen once. Sequencing was done on a sample of PBMCs. These receptors originate from a woman aged 18-29 years in good health and CMV-seropositive.

This chain links TRBV6-6 with TRBJ1-1, with 8 nucleotides matching TRBD1. Germline assignment: CDR1 MNHNY and CDR2 SVGAGI (reference sequence). CDR3 length: 15 amino acids. Germline trimming cut 2 bases from V and 5 bases from J; bases unmatched to any gene: 7. CDR3 sequence (DNA): TGTGCCAGCAGTTACCCCTTCCGGGACAGGACTGAAGCTTTCTTT. It yields the protein CASSYPFRDRTEAFF.

The chain links TRBV10-2 to TRBJ1-1; no definite D call. This CDR3 has 13 residues. Germline CDR1 and CDR2: WSHSY and SAAADI. V was shortened by 2 bases and J by 2 bases, with 6 bases between the two germline ends. The CDR3 here is CASSEEVNTEAFF. CDR3 DNA: TGCGCCAGCAGTGAGGAGGTCAACACTGAAGCTTTCTTT.

The gene calls are TRBV30 and TRBJ1-2; D might be TRBD1 (5 bases). Germline CDR1 reads GTSNPN; CDR2 reads SVGIG (reference sequence). The CDR3 contains 16 residues. The V gene lost 2 bases and the J gene lost 3 bases, with 19 bases spanning the gap. In nucleotides, the CDR3 is TGTGCCTGGAGTCCACACCGGACCGGGGGGTACTATGGCTACACCTTC. Translated: CAWSPHRTGGYYGYTF.

This clone was counted a single time. This chain links TRBV7-9 with TRBJ2-5; D is perhaps TRBD1 (5 bases). Germline V gene lookup returns CDR1 SEHNR and CDR2 FQNEAQ (reference sequence). CDR3 length: 14 residues. Trimming stripped 4 bases from V and 1 base from J, with 10 bases between. DNA of the CDR3: TGTGCCAGCAGCTATGTTAGGGGCCAAGAGACCCAGTACTTC. It translates to CASSYVRGQETQYF.

This chain links TRBV7-9 with TRBJ1-1, with a possible D match to TRBD1 (6 bases). The CDR3 consists of 13 residues. Germline assignment: CDR1 SEHNR and CDR2 FQNEAQ (reference sequence). V was trimmed by 11 bases and J by 8 bases, leaving 21 bases between them. The CDR3 protein is CAGVMRGSTEAFF. The DNA for the CDR3 is TGTGCCGGGGTGATGAGGGGGTCCACCGAAGCTTTCTTT. Full variable domain (outside the CDR3, taken from reference TRBV7-9 and TRBJ1-1): DTGVSQNPRHKITKRGQNVTFRCDPISEHNRLYWYRQTLGQGPEFLTYFQNEAQLEKSRLLSDRFSAERPKGSFSTLEIQRTEQGDSAMYLCAGVMRGSTEAFFGQGTRLTVV.

The chain joins TRBV21-1 to TRBJ1-5; the D call of TRBD1 is as the table states it, not checked on the DNA. TRBV21-1 is designated a pseudogene. CDR3 length equals 15 residues. CDR3 protein: CASSISRVGNQPQHF. DNA of the CDR3: TGTGCCAGCAGCATATCCAGGGTGGGCAATCAGCCCCAGCATTTT.